This TCR beta chain was found in a study of technical replicates of blood from a few donors. Assay used: immunoSEQ multiplex PCR; TCRdb lists only in-frame clones, some missing. The data show 60,000 to 90,000 clones, around 95% seen once. The germline V gene has CDR1 GTSNPN and CDR2 SVGIG (reference sequence). The CDR3 is 11 residues long. Trimming stripped 2 bases from V and 5 bases from J, with 6 bases between. Source material: T cells isolated from PBMCs. J is TRBJ2-5 and V is TRBV30, with no clear D. The sequence was collected from a human donor in good health. The CDR3 sequence is CAWSKEETQYF. The CDR3 nucleotides read TGTGCCTGGAGTAAGGAGGAGACCCAGTACTTC.